This entry concerns a single T cell receptor beta chain. What it recognizes is unknown. V was pared by 3 bases and J by 4 bases, with 8 bases of the junction left unmatched. The germline gives CDR1 SGHDN, CDR2 FVKESK. The CDR3 is 17 amino acids. These data are taken from a study of Ad26.COV2.S vaccination and SARS-CoV-2 variants. As to treatment: 19 received Ad26.COV2.S at low or high dose, single or two shots; roughly 5 received placebo; per-sample allocation not given. Repertoires come from day 63 after the first vaccine or placebo injection. The assay was immunoSEQ multiplex PCR, and TCRdb's table has in-frame clones only and misses some. The sample gives under 400,000 clones, around 87% of which show up once; about 3.5% is in the top ten. Regarding the study as a whole: Analyses of TCR breadth and depth may have underestimated total T cell responses.

The receptor was derived from a person aged 18-60 years who received the Ad26.COV2.S COVID-19 vaccine or a placebo. Source: peripheral blood, taken in a trial of Ad26.COV2.S vaccine versus placebo. V is TRBV14 and J is TRBJ2-2, with 10 bases identical to TRBD2. The CDR3 region has the DNA TGTGCCAGCAGCCAGGTTAAACTAGCGGGGAGCACCGGGGAGCTGTTTTTT. Translating it yields CASSQVKLAGSTGELFF.